The 18 T cell receptor beta chains below all came from one sample that was sequenced in a study of blood T cell repertoires in COVID-19. Profiling relied on immunoSEQ multiplex PCR, and the TCRdb table lists in-frame clones only, not all of them. In the table there are tens of thousands of clones, around 83% of which are singletons. What was sequenced was peripheral blood. The receptors were gathered from a man between 60 and 75 years old with COVID-19, enrolled during active disease.

The V gene is TRBV9, the J gene TRBJ2-7; 10 bases agree with TRBD1. The CDR3 has 15 residues. Germline V lookup: CDR1 SGDLS, CDR2 YYNGEE. V lost 4 bases, J lost 1 base, and 5 bases stayed unmatched. CDR3 sequence: CASSTGDRGSYEQYF. The CDR3 coding sequence is TGTGCCAGCAGCACAGGGGACAGGGGTTCCTACGAGCAGTACTTC.

This chain joins TRBV6-5 and TRBJ2-2; 8 bases are a match to TRBD1. Germline V gene sequence: CDR1 MNHEY, CDR2 SVGAGI. The J segment lost 1 base and the V segment lost 6 bases, leaving 4 bases of the junction unmatched. The CDR3 is 15 residues long. CDR3 region: CASRRQGRNTGELFF. The CDR3 DNA follows: TGTGCCAGCAGACGACAGGGGCGGAACACCGGGGAGCTGTTTTTT.

The CDR3 loop is CASSFYPGELFF. The CDR3 DNA follows: TGCGCCAGCAGCTTCTATCCCGGGGAGCTGTTTTTT. The V call is TRBV5-1, the J call TRBJ2-2; D gene uncertain. The CDR3 consists of 12 residues. The ends were cut back, 2 bases at V and 6 bases at J, with 5 bases in the middle. Germline V gene sequence: CDR1 SGHRS, CDR2 YFSETQ.

The chain employs TRBV12-1 and TRBJ1-5; no check of the table's D call, TRBD1, against the DNA was made. TRBV12-1 is classified as a pseudogene. This CDR3 contains 18 residues. CDR3 loop: CASSPPGQGALSNQPQHF. The CDR3 DNA reads as TGTGCCAGCAGCCCCCCGGGACAGGGGGCCCTTAGCAATCAGCCCCAGCATTTT.

The chain carries TRBV5-1 and TRBJ2-3; D not certain. The CDR3 runs 15 residues. Germline assignment: CDR1 SGHRS and CDR2 YFSETQ. V was pared by 0 bases and J by 0 bases, with 8 bases between. CDR3 protein: CASSLGRSSTDTQYF. The CDR3, as DNA: TGCGCCAGCAGCTTGGGGCGGAGTAGCACAGATACGCAGTATTTT.

The chain employs TRBV7-2 and TRBJ2-1; 9 nucleotides agree with TRBD2. The CDR3 length is 13 residues. The junction had 5 bases not matched to a gene; V was cut back by 7 bases and J by 7 bases. Germline V gene lookup returns CDR1 SGHTA and CDR2 FQGNSA. The CDR3 DNA reads as TGTGCCAGCAAGGCGGGAGGGCCTAATGAGCAGTTCTTC. Encoded protein: CASKAGGPNEQFF.

The genes are TRBV11-2 and TRBJ2-1; maybe TRBD1 (5 bases). The CDR3 length is 15 residues. Trimming stripped 5 bases from V and 4 bases from J, with 15 bases between. Per germline, CDR1 SGHAT and CDR2 FQNNGV. CDR3 residues: CASSPGYDTYNEQFF. DNA for the CDR3: TGTGCCAGCAGCCCAGGGTATGACACATACAATGAGCAGTTCTTC.

The chain joins TRBV10-3 to TRBJ2-1; 10 nucleotides align to TRBD2. Unmatched junction bases numbered 1, after V lost 5 bases and J lost 6 bases. The germline CDR1 and CDR2 sequences are ENHRY and SYGVKD. The CDR3 has 13 amino acids. The CDR3 DNA is TGTGCCATCAGTTTAGCGGGGGGCAATGAGCAGTTCTTC. Residues: CAISLAGGNEQFF.

This clone was detected a few times. The chain carries TRBV5-1 and TRBJ1-2; 7 bases agree with TRBD1. J gave up 4 bases and V 3 bases, and 0 bases lay outside the gene matches. This CDR3 spans 12 amino acids. The germline V gene has CDR1 SGHRS and CDR2 YFSETQ. CDR3 coding DNA: TGCGCCAGCAGCTCAGGGGGCTATGGCTACACCTTC. Its protein is CASSSGGYGYTF.

This chain joins TRBV21-1 and TRBJ2-1; no check of the table's D call, TRBD2, against the DNA was made. TRBV21-1 is classified as a pseudogene. The length of the CDR3 is 14 residues. The CDR3 sequence is CASPRRTTYNEQFF. The CDR3 DNA is TGTGCCAGTCCAAGGAGAACAACCTACAATGAGCAGTTCTTC.

This clone came up a few times. The V call is TRBV5-4, the J call TRBJ1-1, with 8 bases matching TRBD1. This CDR3 has 13 residues. Germline V CDR1 and CDR2: SGHNT, YYREEE (reference sequence). Unmatched junction bases numbered 9, after V lost 6 bases and J lost 8 bases. In DNA form, the CDR3 reads TGTGCCAGCAACACACAGGGGGGCCAAGAAGCTTTCTTT. Residues: CASNTQGGQEAFF.

The chain combines TRBV5-1 with TRBJ2-1; 12 nucleotides line up with TRBD2. The junction had 4 bases not matched to a gene; V was cut back by 0 bases and J by 0 bases. CDR1 is SGHRS and CDR2 is YFSETQ in the germline V gene. This CDR3 is 18 amino acids long. The CDR3 sequence is CASSLALAGGNSYNEQFF. CDR3 DNA sequence: TGCGCCAGCAGCTTGGCGCTAGCGGGGGGGAACTCCTACAATGAGCAGTTCTTC.

V is TRBV10-3 and J is TRBJ1-3; 7 bases match TRBD1. Germline V CDR1 and CDR2: ENHRY, SYGVKD. J lost 2 bases, V lost 2 bases, and 3 bases had no gene match. There are 15 residues in the CDR3. CDR3 protein: CAISETGVAGNTIYF. CDR3 sequence (DNA): TGTGCCATCAGTGAGACAGGGGTAGCTGGAAACACCATATATTTT.

The chain combines TRBV12-3 or TRBV12-4 with TRBJ1-2; unclear D gene. The CDR3 extends over 12 amino acids. V was trimmed by 2 bases and J by 4 bases, leaving 5 bases between them. This CDR3 reads CASSLTGYGYTF. The CDR3 region has the DNA TGTGCCAGCAGTTTAACGGGCTATGGCTACACCTTC.

The V gene is TRBV27, the J gene TRBJ2-7, with TRBD2 matching over 7 bases. The CDR3 sequence is 14 residues long. The V gene's germline CDR1 is MNHEY and CDR2 SMNVEV (reference sequence). Trimming removed 7 bases from V and 2 bases from J; junction bases left unmatched: 8. The CDR3 region has the DNA TGTGCCAGCACCTCGTTCAGCGGGGCCTACGAGCAGTACTTC. This encodes CASTSFSGAYEQYF.

This chain joins TRBV6-2 or TRBV6-3 and TRBJ2-2; D is unclear. There are 13 residues in the CDR3. V lost 2 bases, J lost 5 bases, and 6 bases lay in between. Germline CDR1 reads MNHEY; CDR2 reads SVGEGT. The CDR3 region is CASSYLETGELFF. The CDR3 coding sequence is TGTGCCAGCAGTTACCTAGAGACCGGGGAGCTGTTTTTT.

This clone was observed a few times. V usage is TRBV10-1 and J usage is TRBJ2-7, with TRBD1 identical over 10 bases. This CDR3 is built from 12 residues. V gave up 4 bases and J gave up 7 bases; unmatched junction bases: 1. CDR1 is WNHNN, CDR2 SYGVQD, per germline (reference sequence). CDR3: CASSGTGGEQYF. The CDR3 DNA is TGCGCCAGCAGTGGGACAGGGGGGGAGCAGTACTTC.

This clone was detected once. This sequence joins TRBV19 and TRBJ2-1; TRBD2 aligns across 7 bases. The CDR3 spans 19 residues. Germline loops: CDR1 LNHDA, CDR2 SQIVND (reference sequence). After removal of 1 base from V and 2 bases from J, the junction contained 14 bases not matched to a gene. The CDR3 nucleotides read TGTGCCAGTAGTATAGCCCGGTTATTAGCGGGCTTAACCTACAATGAGCAGTTCTTC. The encoded protein is CASSIARLLAGLTYNEQFF. The full variable domain, rest sourced from reference TRBV19 and TRBJ2-1, is DGGITQSPKYLFRKEGQNVTLSCEQNLNHDAMYWYRQDPGQGLRLIYYSQIVNDFQKGDIAEGYSVSREKKESFPLTVTSAQKNPTAFYLCASSIARLLAGLTYNEQFFGPGTRLTVL.